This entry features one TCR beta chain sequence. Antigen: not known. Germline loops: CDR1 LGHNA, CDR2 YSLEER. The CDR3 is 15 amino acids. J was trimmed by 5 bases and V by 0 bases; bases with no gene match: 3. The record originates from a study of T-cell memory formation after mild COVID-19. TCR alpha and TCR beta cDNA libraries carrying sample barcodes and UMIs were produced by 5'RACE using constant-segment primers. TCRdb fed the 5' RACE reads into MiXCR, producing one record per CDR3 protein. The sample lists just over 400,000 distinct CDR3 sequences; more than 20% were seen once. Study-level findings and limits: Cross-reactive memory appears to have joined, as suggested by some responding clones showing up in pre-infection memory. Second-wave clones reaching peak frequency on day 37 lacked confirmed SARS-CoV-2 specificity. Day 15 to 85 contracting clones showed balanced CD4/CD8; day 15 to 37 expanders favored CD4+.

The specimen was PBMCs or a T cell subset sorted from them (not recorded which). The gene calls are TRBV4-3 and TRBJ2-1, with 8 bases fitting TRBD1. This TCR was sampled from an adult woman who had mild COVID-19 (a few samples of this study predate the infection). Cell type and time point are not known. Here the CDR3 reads CASSQEPGQDNEQFF. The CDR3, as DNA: TGCGCCAGCAGCCAAGAGCCGGGACAGGACAATGAGCAGTTCTTC.